Described below is a single T cell receptor (beta chain) sequence and its context. Its antigen remains unknown. CDR1 is SGDLS and CDR2 is YYNGEE in the germline V gene. Trimming cost V 2 bases and J 2 bases, with 10 bases left between them. The CDR3 covers 14 residues. Separation by sorting yielded CD4+ and CD8+ T cells from PBMCs. The data originate from a study of CD8+ T cells in alopecia areata. Study-wide findings and caveats: Resident alphabeta T-cell populations of normal skin are likewise subject to sequencing in scalp samples.

Once RNA had been extracted, it was reverse transcribed into cDNA to act as the sequencing template. Profiled with immunoSEQ multiplex PCR; TCRdb holds only in-frame clones, not every one. The data show approximately 120,000 clones, roughly 50% seen once. This chain links TRBV9 with TRBJ2-5; D may be TRBD1 or TRBD2 (5 bases each). Material: NKG2D-low CD8+ T cells sorted from blood. The TCR originated in a human donor with alopecia areata. The CDR3 sequence is CASSVGTAQETQYF. Here the CDR3 DNA reads TGTGCCAGCAGCGTGGGGACGGCTCAAGAGACCCAGTACTTC. Based on the CDR3 plus reference TRBV9 and TRBJ2-5, the full variable domain is DSGVTQTPKHLITATGQRVTLRCSPRSGDLSVYWYQQSLDQGLQFLIQYYNGEERAKGNILERFSAQQFPDLHSELNLSSLELGDSALYFCASSVGTAQETQYFGPGTRLLVL.